These T cell receptor beta chains were read from a single sample in a study of cytomegalovirus exposure and HLA in healthy donors. The table came from immunoSEQ multiplex PCR; TCRdb's copy has only in-frame clones and leaves some out. Among 150,000 to 200,000 clones listed, more than 65% were seen once. Material: PBMCs. The receptor source for this set is a girl aged 5 to 17 in good health and CMV-seropositive. The conserved cysteine and the conserved F or W are not part of the CDR3 here.

TRBV5-6	ASSLAFRGPNNSPLH
TRBV5-4	ASSYRQGKETQY
TRBV5-6	ASSLSGNTGELF
TRBV6-4	ASSESGGAEETQY
TRBV5-8	ASSPRYTDTQY
TRBV13	ASSSEERLEGYT
TRBV10-2	VSGQGANEQF
TRBV10-3	AIAPVTGDGRETQY
TRBV4-3	ASSQAHTDTQY
TRBV27	ASSLFGTNTEAF
TRBV4-1	ASSHGRGANTGELF
TRBV6-1	ASSEFRGGYNSPLH